The T cell receptor (beta chain) described here comes from a study of blood T cell repertoires in COVID-19. Background on the study: Both acute and convalescent COVID-19 samples were obtained from the United States, Italy and Spain. T cells, B-cell-depleted T cells, or PBMCs supplied cDNA or gDNA.

Original data processing: Nucleated cell number was recorded as an estimate derived from reference gene primer amplification. Clones were sequenced by immunoSEQ multiplex PCR, and TCRdb holds only the in-frame ones, with some missing. Clonal size and the V and J genes are those of that table, whereas D and trimming came from the DNA. The repertoire holds 150,000 to 200,000 clones, roughly 87% seen once, with 1.5% to 2% in the top ten. V lost 4 bases to trimming and J lost 9 bases; unmatched junction nucleotides: 13. CDR1 is SGHKS, CDR2 YYEKEE, per germline (reference sequence). CDR3 length: 15 amino acids.

This rearrangement joins TRBV5-5 to TRBJ2-1; 7 bases are shared with TRBD2. Sequencing was performed on peripheral blood. This TCR was recovered from a man between 18 and 29 years old who had recovered from COVID-19. The CDR3 sequence: CASSPRLGGLGEQFF. Written as DNA, the CDR3 is TGTGCCAGCAGCCCCCGTTTGGGAGGGCTAGGTGAGCAGTTCTTC. Full variable domain (missing parts from reference TRBV5-5 and TRBJ2-1): DAGVTQSPTHLIKTRGQQVTLRCSPISGHKSVSWYQQVLGQGPQFIFQYYEKEERGRGNFPDRFSARQFPNYSSELNVNALLLGDSALYLCASSPRLGGLGEQFFGPGTRLTVL.